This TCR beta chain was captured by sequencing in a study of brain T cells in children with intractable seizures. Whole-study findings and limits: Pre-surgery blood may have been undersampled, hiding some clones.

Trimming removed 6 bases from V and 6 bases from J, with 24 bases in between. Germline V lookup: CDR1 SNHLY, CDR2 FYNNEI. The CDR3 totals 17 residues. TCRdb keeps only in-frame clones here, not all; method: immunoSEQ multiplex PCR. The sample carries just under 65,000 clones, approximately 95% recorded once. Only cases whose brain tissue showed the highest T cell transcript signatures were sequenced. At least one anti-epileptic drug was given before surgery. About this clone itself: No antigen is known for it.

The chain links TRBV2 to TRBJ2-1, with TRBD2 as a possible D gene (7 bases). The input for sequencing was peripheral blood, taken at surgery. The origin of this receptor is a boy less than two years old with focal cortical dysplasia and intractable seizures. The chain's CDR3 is CASRTKSRGAEGNEQFF. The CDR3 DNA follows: TGTGCCAGCAGGACTAAATCACGGGGGGCCGAAGGCAATGAGCAGTTCTTC.